What follows is one TCR beta chain and its context. Its antigen is still unknown. CDR3 length: 18 residues. Germline loops: CDR1 MDHEN, CDR2 SYDVKM. V was pared by 1 base and J by 5 bases, with 8 bases of the junction left unmatched. Only in-frame clones appear in the TCRdb table, and some are missing; sequencing was by immunoSEQ multiplex PCR. This sample has approximately 400,000 clones, with 90% to 98% found just once. The sample belongs to a study of shared clonotypes between healthy human individuals. Study-level points and caveats: Richness estimates generally favored naive over memory subsets.

There were no recent acute infections or vaccinations among the donors, who were healthy HIV-negative adults. Both CD45RO+ cells and CCR7-negative CD45RA+ TemRA cells were combined to make up CD8 memory. This receptor was obtained from a man aged 30 to 45 in good health. The sample consisted of memory CD8+ T cells sorted from blood. Subset here: CD45RO+ cells pooled with CCR7-negative TemRA cells. The chain is built from TRBV28 and TRBJ2-1; 13 bases match TRBD2. The DNA of the CDR3 is TGTGCCAGCAGTTTATTGGCCCGACTAGCGGGAGGCGACAATGAGCAGTTCTTC. Protein product: CASSLLARLAGGDNEQFF.